In its sample, the clone carrying this TCR beta chain was seen many times. Its antigen is as yet unknown. Newly diagnosed hyperthyroidism patients aged 18 to 65 years had disease lasting under 2 months. The source of the sample is a study of T cells in Graves' hyperthyroidism and ophthalmopathy. Turning to the study itself: Staff took peripheral blood when the initial diagnosis was made, before any treatment began.

TCR beta CDR3 sequences were amplified from RNA transcripts. With the HTBI primer set, the TCR CDR3 went through a first round of RT-PCR. TCRdb reanalysed the multiplex PCR reads using MiXCR and keeps one entry per CDR3 protein. This sample has 550,000 to 600,000 distinct CDR3 sequences, with approximately 16% found just once. This CDR3 spans 15 amino acids. Germline assignment: CDR1 LGHDT and CDR2 YNNKEL (reference sequence). Trimming shortened V by 1 base and J by 2 bases, and 9 bases separated the two germline ends. Broader study findings: Separating ophthalmopathy from stable hyperthyroidism was achieved by a 13 V-J model.

This chain links TRBV3-1 with TRBJ2-1; D gene uncertain. Sequenced sample: blood. The origin of this receptor is a woman younger than 35 with Graves' hyperthyroidism. CDR3 DNA sequence: TGTGCCAGCAGCCAAGGGCGGACGACCTACAATGAGCAGTTCTTC. Protein: CASSQGRTTYNEQFF.